This T cell receptor (beta chain) came from a study of CD8+ T cells in alopecia areata. The length of the CDR3 is 13 residues. V lost 8 bases and J lost 2; bases outside the gene matches: 8. From germline, CDR1 is GTSNPN and CDR2 SVGIG (reference sequence). This clone appeared a few times. What it recognizes is unknown. The treatment: oral pan-JAK inhibitor, 5-10 mg twice daily. Regarding the study as a whole: Scalp samples also contribute reads from the resident alphabeta T cells found in normal skin. Many expanded lesional clones persisted in scalp and blood during tofacitinib treatment. Alopecia totalis/universalis scalp especially showed more expanded CD8+ clones than normal scalp.

cDNA reverse transcribed from extracted RNA served as the sequencing template. Clones were read by immunoSEQ multiplex PCR, and TCRdb kept only the in-frame ones, dropping some. The sample has 150,000 to 200,000 clones, about three fifths seen once. The clonotype comes from a human donor with alopecia areata. This chain links TRBV30 with TRBJ2-7; the match to TRBD1 covers 8 bases. This sample comprised CD4+ T cells sorted from blood, obtained at week 24, from a patient treated with tofacitinib. CDR3 region: CAGTGQATYEQYF. The CDR3 nucleotides read TGTGCCGGGACGGGACAGGCCACCTACGAGCAGTACTTC.